Listed below are T cell receptor beta chains from one sample, sequenced in a study of blood T cell repertoires in COVID-19. Sequencing used immunoSEQ multiplex PCR; TCRdb keeps in-frame clones, though not all of them. Here the sample spans tens of thousands of clones, more than 75% being singletons. The sequenced sample consisted of peripheral blood. These TCRs come from a woman in her 70s in a cohort sampled during active COVID-19. CDR3s include the opening cysteine and the closing phenylalanine or tryptophan. The D gene is left open where the match is weak. Clone size, where shown, is once, few, many, or a class for clones that have expanded.

V: TRBV27
size: few
J: TRBJ1-1
D: TRBD1
DNA: TGTGCCAGCAGCGACTTTGGCAGGGGGCGCTTCACTGAAGCTTTCTTT
CDR3: CASSDFGRGRFTEAFF

V: TRBV15
size: .
J: TRBJ2-5
D: TRBD2
DNA: TGTGCCACCAGCAGAGATAGCGGGGGTCGAGGGACCCAGTACTTC
CDR3: CATSRDSGGRGTQYF

V: TRBV4-2
size: .
J: TRBJ2-1
D: .
DNA: TGTGCCAGCAGCCAAGGTTCGGTAGCAAATGAGCAGTTCTTC
CDR3: CASSQGSVANEQFF

V: TRBV12-3/TRBV12-4
size: .
J: TRBJ2-7
D: .
DNA: TGTGCCAGCAGTTCGTTCTACGAGCAGTACTTC
CDR3: CASSSFYEQYF

V: TRBV28
size: .
J: TRBJ2-2
D: .
DNA: TGTGCCAGCAGTGACCGGTGGAGGGCAGGGAGCACCGGGGAGCTGTTTTTT
CDR3: CASSDRWRAGSTGELFF

V: TRBV7-9
size: once
J: TRBJ2-3
D: .
DNA: TGTGCCAGCAGCTTATCAAGGCGGGAAGCGGATACGCAGTATTTT
CDR3: CASSLSRREADTQYF

V: TRBV29-1
size: once
J: TRBJ1-2
D: .
DNA: TGCAGCGTTGAAGAGGGGGGGTTGGGCTACACCTTC
CDR3: CSVEEGGLGYTF

V: TRBV28
size: .
J: TRBJ1-3
D: .
DNA: TGTGCCAGCACCCTAGGGGCCGCTGGAAACACCATATATTTT
CDR3: CASTLGAAGNTIYF

V: TRBV12-3/TRBV12-4
size: .
J: TRBJ2-7
D: .
DNA: TGTGCCAGTTCCAGGGGCTACGAGCAGTACTTC
CDR3: CASSRGYEQYF

V: TRBV10-3
size: .
J: TRBJ1-5
D: TRBD1
DNA: TGTGCCATCAGAAGCGGACAGGGAAGCAATCAGCCCCAGCATTTT
CDR3: CAIRSGQGSNQPQHF

V: TRBV4-3
size: .
J: TRBJ1-2
D: .
DNA: TGCGCCAGCAGCCCATCCTTTCAGGGGCTGTATGGCTACACCTTC
CDR3: CASSPSFQGLYGYTF

V: TRBV6-5
size: .
J: TRBJ2-7
D: .
DNA: TGTGCCAGCAGGGGGCCTCATCCCTCCTACGAGCAGTACTTC
CDR3: CASRGPHPSYEQYF

V: TRBV13
size: .
J: TRBJ1-4
D: TRBD1
DNA: TGTGCCAGCAGCTTAAGGACAGGGGGCGCAACTAATGAAAAACTGTTTTTT
CDR3: CASSLRTGGATNEKLFF

V: TRBV18
size: .
J: TRBJ2-2
D: .
DNA: TGTGCCAGCTCCCCCGCGGCGGGTCCGGGGACCGGGGAGCTGTTTTTT
CDR3: CASSPAAGPGTGELFF

V: TRBV5-4
size: .
J: TRBJ2-7
D: TRBD1
DNA: TGTGCCAGCAGCTTGGTGAAGGGACAGGGGACGTACGAGCAGTACTTC
CDR3: CASSLVKGQGTYEQYF

V: TRBV2
size: once
J: TRBJ2-2
D: .
DNA: TGTGCCAGCAAGCTGAACACCGGGGAGCTGTTTTTT
CDR3: CASKLNTGELFF

V: TRBV25-1
size: .
J: TRBJ2-2
D: TRBD1
DNA: TGTGCCAGCAGTGAAACAGGGGTACTTCCCGGGGAGCTGTTTTTT
CDR3: CASSETGVLPGELFF

V: TRBV9
size: .
J: TRBJ2-2
D: .
DNA: TGTGCCAGCAGCCCAGTACCTCAGCGCAACACCGGGGAGCTGTTTTTT
CDR3: CASSPVPQRNTGELFF

V: TRBV20-1
size: once
J: TRBJ2-5
D: TRBD2
DNA: TGCAGTGCTAGTGTCTTTGGGGGGGGGCAAGAGACCCAGTACTTC
CDR3: CSASVFGGGQETQYF

V: TRBV2
size: .
J: TRBJ2-5
D: .
DNA: TGTGCCAGCAGTTCCGGGAAACAAGAGACCCAGTACTTC
CDR3: CASSSGKQETQYF

V: TRBV9
size: .
J: TRBJ2-1
D: .
DNA: TGTGCCAGCAGCGCCTGGGGGGGCAGTCACAATGAGCAGTTCTTC
CDR3: CASSAWGGSHNEQFF

V: TRBV5-4
size: .
J: TRBJ1-1
D: .
DNA: TGTGCCAGCAGCCGATTGGGGAGAGGACCTAACACTGAAGCTTTCTTT
CDR3: CASSRLGRGPNTEAFF

V: TRBV27
size: .
J: TRBJ2-7
D: .
DNA: TGTGCCAGCAGTTTAGCATATTCGTCCAGTACCGCCTACGAGCAGTACTTC
CDR3: CASSLAYSSSTAYEQYF

V: TRBV5-6
size: .
J: TRBJ2-7
D: .
DNA: TGTGCCAGCAGGACAAACAGGGGAAGTGGGGCTAGCGGGTCCTACGAGCAGTACTTC
CDR3: CASRTNRGSGASGSYEQYF

V: TRBV27
size: .
J: TRBJ2-5
D: .
DNA: TGTGCCAGCAGTGCCGGGACTCAAGAGACCCAGTACTTC
CDR3: CASSAGTQETQYF